This TCR beta chain derives from a study of response to subunit inactivated influenza vaccine. There are a few counts of this clonotype. From the RT-PCR reads, TCRdb called clonotypes with MiXCR, one entry per CDR3 protein. The data hold about 540,000 distinct CDR3 sequences, with approximately 24% observed a single time. The CDR3 length is 13 residues. Germline CDR1 and CDR2: WSHSY and SAAADI. V lost 0 bases to trimming and J lost 3 bases, with 6 bases between them. This sample was also put to use in a study of T cells expressing NK-cell markers. As that study records: UMI-tagged 5'RACE template switching yielded the TCR beta cDNA. In several experiments, an anti-gamma-delta TCR antibody restricted sorting to alpha-beta TCR T cells.

The genes are TRBV10-2 and TRBJ2-7; no clear D. Specimen: CD4+ T cells sorted from PBMCs, collected approximately 13 days after vaccination. This receptor was identified in a man in his forties or fifties who received an inactivated influenza vaccine. CDR3 nucleotides: TGCGCCAGCAGTGAGTCCACCTTCTACGAGCAGTACTTC. Translating gives CASSESTFYEQYF.